These 8 T cell receptor beta chains came from one sample sequenced in a study of beta chain features in type 1 diabetes (dated by TCRdb to between 2018 and 2020). The protocol used for the library was the immunoSEQ multiplex PCR assay. All of the isolated RNA was reverse transcribed with the High Capacity cDNA Reverse Transcription Kit, so expressed TCRB transcripts were sequenced. TCRdb mirrors the immuneACCESS table, restricted to in-frame sequences. Some clones are absent from its copies; in checked studies, under half trace to an unresolved V gene, and the reason for the others is unknown. The sample table records 140,000 to 150,000 clones; about 10% of these occur just once. The top ten clones comprise approximately 1.3% of the sample. Sequencing input: naive CD4+ T cells from blood. The label giving this sample's cell subset or site can be read as: true naive CD4+ T cells. All receptors derive from a young man in good health.

This chain connects TRBV4-3 to TRBJ1-2; 9 bases fit TRBD1. The trim removed 3 bases at V and 5 bases at J, leaving 4 bases unmatched. Germline V CDR1 and CDR2: LGHNA, YSLEER. The CDR3 sequence is 14 residues long. CDR3 sequence: CASSQGQGVYGYTF. The CDR3 DNA is TGCGCCAGCAGCCAGGGACAGGGAGTTTATGGCTACACCTTC.

This clone occurred a few times. This chain joins TRBV7-9 and TRBJ1-2; 8 nucleotides line up with TRBD1. Germline V CDR1 and CDR2: SEHNR, FQNEAQ (reference sequence). The CDR3 has 15 amino acids. The V segment lost 5 bases and the J segment 7 bases; nucleotides outside the gene matches: 12. The CDR3 is CASSNRTGYLGGYTF. CDR3 nucleotides: TGTGCCAGCAGCAATCGGACAGGGTATTTGGGTGGCTACACCTTC.

This sequence joins TRBV6-5 and TRBJ2-5, with a possible D match to TRBD1 (5 bases). Trimming shortened V by 7 bases and J by 5 bases, and 17 bases separated the two germline ends. Germline V gives CDR1 MNHEY, CDR2 SVGAGI. This CDR3 has 14 amino acids. The CDR3 DNA reads TGTGCCAGCACGCGAGATGGGGCCACGGAGACCCAGTACTTC. It is translated as CASTRDGATETQYF.

The chain links TRBV6-4 to TRBJ2-7; D is possibly TRBD2 (5 bases). The V end lost 0 bases, the J end lost 5 bases, and 14 bases lay between the germline ends. CDR1 and CDR2 (germline): MRHNA, SNTAGT. CDR3 size: 15 residues. In nucleotides, the CDR3 is TGTGCCAGCAGTGACTCTTTTACGGGGTTACACGAGCAGTACTTC. It is translated as CASSDSFTGLHEQYF.

To note about this clone: This sample also contains other DNA sequences that code for the same CDR3. The rearrangement uses TRBV7-9 and TRBJ2-5, with a tentative D call TRBD1 (6 bases). CDR3 length equals 13 residues. Trimming removed 3 bases from V and 5 bases from J, with 10 bases in between. CDR1 and CDR2 (germline): SEHNR, FQNEAQ (reference sequence). The CDR3, as DNA: TGTGCCAGCAGCTTGGGGGCCGGTGAGACCCAGTACTTC. This codes for CASSLGAGETQYF.

V is TRBV5-8 and J is TRBJ1-2; no definite D call. Per germline, CDR1 SGHTS and CDR2 YDEGEE. V lost 1 base and J lost 4, with 8 bases in between. The CDR3 consists of 13 residues. In DNA form, the CDR3 reads TGTGCCAGCAGCTTGTTACGGGGCTATGGCTACACCTTC. Its translation: CASSLLRGYGYTF. Filled out from reference TRBV5-8 and TRBJ1-2, the complete variable domain reads EAGVTQSPTHLIKTRGQQATLRCSPISGHTSVYWYQQALGLGLQFLLWYDEGEERNRGNFPPRFSGRQFPNYSSELNVNALELEDSALYLCASSLLRGYGYTFGSGTRLTVV.

The V call is TRBV29-1, the J call TRBJ1-6; 8 bases are a match to TRBD1. This CDR3 comprises 13 residues. Germline CDR1 SQVTM, CDR2 ANQGSEA. The ends lost 4 bases at V and 9 bases at J; junction bases unmatched: 5. The CDR3 nucleotides are TGCAGCGTTGCACAGGGGGATGGTTCACCCCTCCACTTT. This sequence encodes CSVAQGDGSPLHF.

This chain links TRBV9 with TRBJ2-5, with 10 bases lining up with TRBD2. The CDR3 is 16 amino acids. Germline CDR1 and CDR2: SGDLS and YYNGEE. Trimming took 0 bases from V and 4 from J; bases not matched to a gene: 6. This CDR3 reads CASSVGPSGGGETQYF. CDR3 coding DNA: TGTGCCAGCAGCGTAGGTCCTAGCGGGGGTGGAGAGACCCAGTACTTC.